Given below is one T cell receptor beta chain in context. Its matching antigen is unknown. The table came from immunoSEQ multiplex PCR; TCRdb's copy has only in-frame clones and leaves some out. The table records about 110,000 clones, roughly 87% of them present only once. This specimen comes from a study of cytomegalovirus exposure and HLA in healthy donors. Study results and limitations: Cytomegalovirus status was reportedly diagnosed by the classifier with high specificity and sensitivity. Many donors shared some public TCRs, even though most TCR sequences were rare. In vitro data verified a few CMV-associated chains as specific for CMV antigens.

The clonotype was recovered from a woman in her late teens or twenties in good health and CMV-seronegative. Sequenced input: PBMCs.

CDR3 nucleotides: TGTGCCAGCAGCTTAGGGGGACTTACCTCCACAGATACGCAGTATTTT. It encodes CASSLGGLTSTDTQYF. The chain is built from TRBV7-8 and TRBJ2-3, with D possibly being TRBD2 (6 bases). Germline-derived CDR1 and CDR2 are SGHVS and FQNEAQ. V was shortened by 1 base and J by 2 bases, with 13 bases between the two germline ends. The CDR3 covers 16 residues.